This TCR beta chain was documented in a study of T-cell reconstitution after alpha-beta-depleted transplantation in children. The V gene's germline CDR1 is KGHDR and CDR2 SFDVKD. Between the trimmed V and J ends, which lost 3 bases and 3 bases, there was a span of 18 bases. The CDR3 sequence is 17 residues long. This clonotype was seen a handful of times. A TCRbeta library incorporating unique molecular identifiers was prepared. TCRdb processed the PCR reads anew with MiXCR; each CDR3 protein has one entry. The sample yields hundreds of thousands of distinct CDR3 sequences, roughly 17% seen once. The TCR was taken from a human donor who donated a stem cell graft to a child with acute myeloid leukemia. This chain joins TRBV24-1 and TRBJ2-3, with D tentatively TRBD2 (6 bases). The sample was PBMCs from the stem cell graft donor, taken from the stem cell graft. CDR3 sequence reads: CATSDPSGGTLTDTQYF. CDR3 in DNA: TGTGCCACCAGTGATCCTTCTGGCGGGACTTTAACAGATACGCAGTATTTT.